This TCR beta chain derives from a study of blood T cell repertoires in COVID-19. A few counts support this clone. Generated by immunoSEQ multiplex PCR, the TCRdb table keeps only in-frame clones and is missing some. The sample consists of roughly 700,000 clones, 85% to 90% of them appearing once. The V gene's germline CDR1 is LNHDA and CDR2 SQIVND (reference sequence). With 9 bases removed from V and 6 bases from J, the gap between germline ends came to 14 bases. The CDR3 runs to 12 residues. The rearrangement uses TRBV19 and TRBJ1-1, with TRBD1 as a possible D gene (6 bases). This receptor was identified in a woman aged 18-29 years with acute or convalescent COVID-19. Input material: peripheral blood. The CDR3 sequence: CASTSGAAEAFF. CDR3 in DNA: TGTGCCAGCACCTCAGGGGCCGCTGAAGCTTTCTTT.